This entry is about one T cell receptor (beta chain). Its antigen remains unknown. Use of 60 Vbeta and 13 Jbeta primers characterized the PCR. TCRdb's table, derived via immunoSEQ multiplex PCR, lists solely in-frame clones and lacks some. The sample yields roughly 98,000 clones, 65% to 75% seen once. The sample comes from a study of cytomegalovirus exposure and HLA in healthy donors. Looking at the study overall: Just over 80% of 300 to 450 genotyped donors fell in the Caucasian-associated ancestry cluster.

CDR3 length: 18 residues. Overall study results and limits: Presence/absence analyses assumed roughly uniform sequencing depth across donors. Most CMV-associated TCR beta chains were later found to appear HLA-restricted. V- and J-gene trimming in TCR beta was tied to a missense DCLRE1C variant by an analysis performed later.

This chain joins TRBV21-1 and TRBJ2-6; TRBD1, the table's D call, lacks a check against the DNA. TRBV21-1 is assigned pseudogene status. The clonotype comes from a female donor in good health and CMV-seropositive. The sample was PBMCs. CDR3 coding DNA: TGTGCCAGTCCCGAACCGGGACACAAGAGCTCTGGGGCCAACGTCCTGACTTTC. Protein product: CASPEPGHKSSGANVLTF.